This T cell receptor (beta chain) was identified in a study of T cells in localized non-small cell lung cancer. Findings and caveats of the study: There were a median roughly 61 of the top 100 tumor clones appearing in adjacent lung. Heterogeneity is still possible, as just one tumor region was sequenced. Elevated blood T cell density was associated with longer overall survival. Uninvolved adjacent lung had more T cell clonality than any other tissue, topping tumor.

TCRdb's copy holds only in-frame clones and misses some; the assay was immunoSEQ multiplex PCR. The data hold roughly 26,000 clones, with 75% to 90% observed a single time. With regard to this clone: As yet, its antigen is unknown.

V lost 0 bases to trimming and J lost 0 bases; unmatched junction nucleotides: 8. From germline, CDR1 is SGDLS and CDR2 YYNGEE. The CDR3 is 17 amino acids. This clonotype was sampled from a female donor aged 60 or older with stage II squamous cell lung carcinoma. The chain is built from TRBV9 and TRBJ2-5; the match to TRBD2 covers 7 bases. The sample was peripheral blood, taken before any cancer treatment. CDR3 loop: CASSVGHVAGNQETQYF. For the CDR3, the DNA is TGTGCCAGCAGCGTAGGTCATGTAGCGGGCAACCAAGAGACCCAGTACTTC.